A selection of T cell receptor beta chains follows, all from one sample in a study of blood T cell repertoires in COVID-19. Using immunoSEQ multiplex PCR, the repertoire was profiled, and TCRdb retains in-frame clones only, with some absent. The table lists about 260,000 clones, 84% of them singletons, with over 8.5% in the top ten. Sequences were obtained from peripheral blood. Receptors originate from a human donor in a cohort sampled during active COVID-19. Each CDR3 is given with its conserved first and last residue. The order of the fields is D gene, V gene, J gene, clone size, CDR3 DNA, CDR3 protein. D genes are given only for firm matches. A row's size may be missing; if present it is once, few, many or a size class.

d_call: .; v_call: TRBV2; j_call: TRBJ2-7; clone_size: .; cdr3_nt: TGTGCCAGCAGTGATGTGGGGAGCTCCTACGAGCAGTACTTC; cdr3_aa: CASSDVGSSYEQYF
d_call: .; v_call: TRBV19; j_call: TRBJ1-4; clone_size: .; cdr3_nt: TGTGCCAGTAGTGTACAATCAACTAATGAAAAACTGTTTTTT; cdr3_aa: CASSVQSTNEKLFF
d_call: .; v_call: TRBV19; j_call: TRBJ1-5; clone_size: .; cdr3_nt: TGTGCCAGTAGTATCGGTAAATATAGCAATCAGCCCCAGCATTTT; cdr3_aa: CASSIGKYSNQPQHF
d_call: TRBD2; v_call: TRBV18; j_call: TRBJ2-3; clone_size: few; cdr3_nt: TGTGCCAGCTCACCACCGACTAGCTCCGCGGATACGCAGTATTTT; cdr3_aa: CASSPPTSSADTQYF
d_call: .; v_call: TRBV12-1; j_call: TRBJ1-5; clone_size: .; cdr3_nt: TGTGCCAGCAGCTTCCTACACCGGAGATTCAATCAGCCCCAGCATTTT; cdr3_aa: CASSFLHRRFNQPQHF
d_call: .; v_call: TRBV29-1; j_call: TRBJ1-5; clone_size: few; cdr3_nt: TGCAGCGTTGTTTCAGGGCATAGCAATCAGCCCCAGCATTTT; cdr3_aa: CSVVSGHSNQPQHF
d_call: TRBD1; v_call: TRBV2; j_call: TRBJ2-7; clone_size: .; cdr3_nt: TGTGCCACGACAGGACAGGGTCGACCCGAGCAGTACTTC; cdr3_aa: CATTGQGRPEQYF
d_call: .; v_call: TRBV18; j_call: TRBJ1-2; clone_size: .; cdr3_nt: TGTGCCAGCTCACCAGGAACGCACGCGGCGTACTATGGCTACACCTTC; cdr3_aa: CASSPGTHAAYYGYTF
d_call: TRBD1; v_call: TRBV9; j_call: TRBJ2-3; clone_size: .; cdr3_nt: TGTGCCAGCAGCCCGAGACAGGGGCACACAGATACGCAGTATTTT; cdr3_aa: CASSPRQGHTDTQYF
d_call: TRBD1; v_call: TRBV19; j_call: TRBJ2-7; clone_size: .; cdr3_nt: TGTGCCAGTAGTATTAGGACAGGGAACGAGCAGTACTTC; cdr3_aa: CASSIRTGNEQYF
d_call: .; v_call: TRBV5-1; j_call: TRBJ1-2; clone_size: .; cdr3_nt: TGCGCCAGCAGCCCGACAGGATTTTCCTCCTCGGATACCTTC; cdr3_aa: CASSPTGFSSSDTF